Each of the 10 T cell receptor beta chains below was sequenced from the same sample in a study of Graves' ophthalmopathy and Graves' hyperthyroidism. Amplifying from RNA transcripts, the study obtained TCR beta CDR3 regions. Second-round multiplex PCR came after first-round RT-PCR with HTBI primers. TCRdb redid the calling of the multiplex PCR reads with MiXCR, one entry per CDR3 protein. The table includes 200,000 to 250,000 distinct CDR3 sequences, around 45% detected once. The specimen sequenced was peripheral blood. The receptors derive from an adult man with Graves' ophthalmopathy.

Ten or more counts support this clonotype. This chain links TRBV29-1 with TRBJ2-7, with D perhaps matching TRBD2 (6 bases). The CDR3 has 17 amino acids. Germline V gives CDR1 SQVTM, CDR2 ANQGSEA. V lost 0 bases to trimming and J lost 3 bases, with 21 bases between them. The CDR3 DNA is TGCAGCGTTGAAGATCGGCTAGCGTCAATCGGGCTCTACGAGCAGTACTTC. It codes for CSVEDRLASIGLYEQYF.

This clonotype occurred once. V gene TRBV20-1 combines with J gene TRBJ2-5; 8 nucleotides agree with TRBD2. Germline values: CDR1 DFQATT, CDR2 SNEGSKA (reference sequence). CDR3 length equals 14 residues. The trim removed 3 bases at V and 2 bases at J, leaving 5 bases unmatched. The DNA for the CDR3 is TGCAGTGCTAGGAGAAGCGGGAGACAAGAGACCCAGTACTTC. This encodes CSARRSGRQETQYF.

The chain joins TRBV29-1 to TRBJ2-5; D not resolved. This CDR3 is built from 12 residues. Germline V CDR1 and CDR2: SQVTM, ANQGSEA. V lost 7 bases and J lost 2, with 11 bases in between. The CDR3 region is CSAIRAQETQYF. CDR3 nucleotide sequence: TGCAGCGCCATAAGGGCTCAAGAGACCCAGTACTTC. The full variable domain, in which reference TRBV29-1 and TRBJ2-5 provide the parts outside the CDR3, is SAVISQKPSRDICQRGTSLTIQCQVDSQVTMMFWYRQQPGQSLTLIATANQGSEATYESGFVIDKFPISRPNLTFSTLTVSNMSPEDSSIYLCSAIRAQETQYFGPGTRLLVL.

In this sample, this clonotype turned up a few times. V is TRBV19 and J is TRBJ1-1, with 7 bases aligning to TRBD1. V dropped 3 bases and J dropped 1; count of bases not matched to a gene: 5. CDR1 is LNHDA, CDR2 SQIVND, per germline (reference sequence). The CDR3 covers 15 residues. The CDR3 DNA reads as TGTGCCAGTAGTATCATCGCAGGGGGGAACACTGAAGCTTTCTTT. As protein: CASSIIAGGNTEAFF.

This clonotype was recorded a few times. The rearrangement uses TRBV10-3 and TRBJ2-7; weak D call: TRBD1 (6 bases). CDR1 ENHRY and CDR2 SYGVKD come from the germline V gene. Trimming stripped 0 bases from V and 4 bases from J, with 16 bases between. CDR3 length equals 16 residues. The CDR3 nucleotides read TGTGCCATCAGTGAGTCTACAGGGCGACTTTTTTACGAGCAGTACTTC. Protein sequence: CAISESTGRLFYEQYF.

The V call is TRBV28, the J call TRBJ1-5; D call uncertain. Germline V CDR1 and CDR2: MDHEN, SYDVKM. The CDR3 is 14 residues long. Trimming took off 5 bases at V and 11 bases at J, with 19 bases between the two ends. The CDR3, as DNA: TGTGCCAGCAGTGGGAGAGGTTCAAGGGAGACCCAGCATTTT. It translates to CASSGRGSRETQHF.

A single count supports this clonotype. The chain carries TRBV7-6 and TRBJ2-7, with 8 bases identical to TRBD2. The CDR3 spans 15 residues. Germline V gives CDR1 SGHVS, CDR2 FNYEAQ. Trimming removed 0 bases from V and 2 bases from J; junction bases left unmatched: 3. CDR3 DNA sequence: TGTGCCAGCAGCTTAGCAGTAGCGGGGACCTACGAGCAGTACTTC. It encodes CASSLAVAGTYEQYF. The full variable domain, in which reference TRBV7-6 and TRBJ2-7 provide the parts outside the CDR3, is GAGVSQSPRYKVTKRGQDVALRCDPISGHVSLYWYRQALGQGPEFLTYFNYEAQQDKSGLPNDRFSAERPEGSISTLTIQRTEQRDSAMYRCASSLAVAGTYEQYFGPGTRLTVT.

The genes are TRBV5-4 and TRBJ2-7, with 10 nucleotides matching TRBD1. V gave up 7 bases and J gave up 2 bases; unmatched junction bases: 12. The CDR3 runs to 16 residues. CDR1 and CDR2 from the germline V gene are SGHNT and YYREEE (reference sequence). The CDR3 DNA is TGTGCCAGCGGATCTTACCCCGGGACAGGGGCCTACGAGCAGTACTTC. This translates into CASGSYPGTGAYEQYF.

The chain carries TRBV20-1 and TRBJ2-7; TRBD1 or TRBD2 may be the D gene (5 bases each). The CDR3 has 13 residues. CDR1 is DFQATT and CDR2 is SNEGSKA in the germline V gene (reference sequence). Trimming cost V 5 bases and J 7 bases, with 18 bases left between them. This CDR3 reads CSAGGSVPTEQYF. The CDR3 DNA reads as TGCAGTGCTGGGGGATCGGTCCCGACAGAGCAGTACTTC.

The genes are TRBV7-9 and TRBJ2-5, with D perhaps TRBD1 or TRBD2 (5 bases each). The CDR3 loop spans 15 amino acids. V lost 0 bases and J 11 bases, leaving 19 bases between the germline ends. Germline assignment: CDR1 SEHNR and CDR2 FQNEAQ (reference sequence). In DNA, the CDR3 is TGTGCCAGCAGCTTAGCTTCTCAGGGAGCAGATACGCAGTACTTC. As protein: CASSLASQGADTQYF.